What follows describes a single T cell receptor (beta chain). Its antigen remains unidentified. The PCR had 60 Vbeta and 13 Jbeta primers. Profiling relied on immunoSEQ multiplex PCR, and the TCRdb table lists in-frame clones only, not all of them. The table lists around 150,000 clones, approximately 80% of them singletons, with over 2% in the top ten. The entry originates in a study of cytomegalovirus exposure and HLA in healthy donors. Study observations and caveats: An Asian-associated ancestry cluster reportedly showed fewer N-insertions than the roughly 670-donor mean in a later analysis.

The germline CDR1 and CDR2 sequences are SQVTM and ANQGSEA. V gave up 4 bases and J gave up 3 bases, with 18 bases separating them. The CDR3 covers 15 residues. The receptor was derived from a man younger than 40 in good health and CMV-seronegative. Input material: PBMCs. The rearrangement uses TRBV29-1 and TRBJ1-2; the D gene is possibly TRBD1 (5 bases). This CDR3 reads CSVAQGKRAHYGYTF. CDR3 nucleotides: TGCAGCGTTGCCCAGGGAAAGAGAGCTCACTATGGCTACACCTTC.